The 19 T cell receptor beta chains given below trace back to one sample, sequenced in a study of breast tumors, draining lymph nodes, adjacent tissues. TCRdb processed the multiplex PCR reads anew with MiXCR; each CDR3 protein has one entry. In the table there are around 230,000 distinct CDR3 sequences, about 30% of which are singletons. Samples came from axillary lymph nodes draining the breast cancer. The sample taken for sequencing was axillary lymph node tissue. These TCRs come from a female donor with breast cancer. Some clones in this sample may be carry-over from other donors' samples.

Many counts were recorded for this clonotype. The chain uses TRBV18 and TRBJ2-5; D possibly corresponds to TRBD2 (5 bases). This CDR3 has 14 residues. In germline, CDR1 is KGHSH, CDR2 LQKENI. Deletions cut 4 bases from V and 3 bases from J, with 12 bases between. CDR3 bases: TGTGCCAGCTCACAAGGACTGGGGAAAGAGACCCAGTACTTC. Protein sequence: CASSQGLGKETQYF.

Judged by abundance, this clonotype is medium-sized (0.01 to 0.1%). The chain couples TRBV15 to TRBJ2-5; the match to TRBD1 covers 7 bases. The germline gives CDR1 LNHNV, CDR2 YYDKDF (reference sequence). The junction had 10 bases not matched to a gene; V was cut back by 2 bases and J by 4 bases. This CDR3 has 16 amino acids. CDR3 sequence (DNA): TGTGCCACCAGCAGACCTACCCAGGGGGTCCGAGAGACCCAGTACTTC. Translation: CATSRPTQGVRETQYF. Combining the CDR3 with reference TRBV15 and TRBJ2-5 gives the whole variable domain DAMVIQNPRYQVTQFGKPVTLSCSQTLNHNVMYWYQQKSSQAPKLLFHYYDKDFNNEADTPDNFQSRRPNTSFCFLDIRSPGLGDTAMYLCATSRPTQGVRETQYFGPGTRLLVL.

This clonotype has a handful of counts. This may be a read error: a much more frequent sequence differs by one nucleotide. The J gene is TRBJ2-1, the V gene TRBV14; possibly TRBD1 for D (6 bases). CDR1 and CDR2 (germline): SGHDN, FVKESK. The CDR3 sequence is 15 residues long. CDR3: CASSRFGQNYNEQSF. As DNA, the CDR3 is TGTGCCAGCAGCCGTTTCGGACAGAACTACAATGAGCAGTCCTTC.

This clonotype was counted between two and nine times. Lacking the conserved final phenylalanine or tryptophan, this CDR3 likely reflects a read error. The V call is TRBV9, the J call TRBJ2-5; D uncertain. The CDR3 loop spans 13 amino acids. The germline V and J ends were trimmed by 0 bases and 3 bases, with 6 bases remaining between them. Germline CDR1 and CDR2: SGDLS and YYNGEE. The CDR3, as DNA: TGTGCCAGCAGCGTAGAGGCGGAAGAGACCCAGTACTCC. Residues: CASSVEAEETQYS.

The gene calls are TRBV27 and TRBJ2-7; TRBD1 agrees at 7 bases. The V segment lost 3 bases and the J segment 4 bases; nucleotides outside the gene matches: 9. The CDR3 length is 15 residues. CDR1 and CDR2 (germline): MNHEY, SMNVEV (reference sequence). CDR3 loop: CASSFVTGKIYEQYF. DNA for the CDR3: TGTGCCAGCAGTTTTGTGACAGGGAAGATTTACGAGCAGTACTTC.

This clonotype was counted at least ten times. The V call is TRBV12-3 or TRBV12-4, the J call TRBJ2-5; D is uncertain. This CDR3 region has 14 residues. Trimming pared 2 bases from V and 5 bases from J, leaving 12 bases between. The CDR3 DNA reads as TGTGCCAGCAGTTTAATCCTAGGCTCGGAGACCCAGTACTTC. It yields the protein CASSLILGSETQYF.

This clonotype appeared many times. This chain links TRBV7-6 with TRBJ2-3, with 8 bases aligning to TRBD2. Germline V gene lookup returns CDR1 SGHVS and CDR2 FNYEAQ. The CDR3 totals 16 residues. The J segment lost 0 bases and the V segment lost 5 bases, leaving 7 bases of the junction unmatched. The CDR3 DNA follows: TGTGCCAGCAGCACCACTAGCGGTTGGAGCACAGATACGCAGTATTTT. Encoded protein: CASSTTSGWSTDTQYF. Full variable domain (rest looked up from reference TRBV7-6 and TRBJ2-3): GAGVSQSPRYKVTKRGQDVALRCDPISGHVSLYWYRQALGQGPEFLTYFNYEAQQDKSGLPNDRFSAERPEGSISTLTIQRTEQRDSAMYRCASSTTSGWSTDTQYFGPGTRLTVL.

The genes are TRBV6-6 and TRBJ2-6, with TRBD1 as a possible D gene (6 bases). The CDR3 is 18 residues long. Germline V gives CDR1 MNHNY, CDR2 SVGAGI (reference sequence). V was trimmed by 5 bases and J by 4 bases, leaving 21 bases between them. DNA of the CDR3: TGTGCCAGCAGTGACCAGGGGTTAAGTTTCACCGGGGCCAACGTCCTGACTTTC. Translation gives CASSDQGLSFTGANVLTF.

This clonotype has at least ten counts. V is TRBV6-2 or TRBV6-3 and J is TRBJ2-7, with TRBD2 matching over 10 bases. J was trimmed by 2 bases and V by 6 bases; bases with no gene match: 7. There are 15 residues in the CDR3. Germline CDR1 reads MNHEY; CDR2 reads SVGEGT. This CDR3 reads CASSPTSGSPYEQYF. DNA for the CDR3: TGTGCCAGCAGCCCGACTAGCGGGTCTCCCTACGAGCAGTACTTC.

This clonotype has a count of ten or more. J is TRBJ2-2 and V is TRBV9; TRBD1 is a possible D gene (5 bases). Germline assignment: CDR1 SGDLS and CDR2 YYNGEE. The CDR3 sequence is 18 residues long. With 3 bases removed from V and 0 bases from J, the gap between germline ends came to 18 bases. The CDR3 reads CASSARSPRAANTGELFF. CDR3 DNA: TGTGCCAGCAGCGCCAGATCTCCCAGGGCCGCGAACACCGGGGAGCTGTTTTTT.

Points on this clonotype: Given a much more abundant clone one base away, this may be a read error. CDR3 bases: TGCAGTGCTGCCGGAATAGCGGGAGAGGCGCAGTACTTC. It specifies CSAAGIAGEAQYF. The chain joins TRBV20-1 to TRBJ2-7, with 9 bases matching TRBD2. The CDR3 runs to 13 residues. Germline CDR1 and CDR2: DFQATT and SNEGSKA (reference sequence). Trimming removed 5 bases from V and 9 bases from J; junction bases left unmatched: 11.

This clonotype came up a few times. A read error is possible here, since a much larger clone lies one base away. The chain joins TRBV12-5 to TRBJ2-5; D is uncertain. CDR1 is LGHNT, CDR2 FRNRAP, per germline. The CDR3 covers 15 residues. The germline V and J ends were trimmed by 5 bases and 1 base, with 14 bases remaining between them. The CDR3 loop is CASGMGRKAQETQYF. In DNA form, the CDR3 reads TGTGCTAGTGGTATGGGCCGTAAGGCCCAAGAGACCCAGTACTTC.

V and J are TRBV20-1 and TRBJ1-4; TRBD1 is a possible D gene (5 bases). Deletions cut 5 bases from V and 8 bases from J, with 18 bases between. This CDR3 spans 14 amino acids. CDR1 DFQATT and CDR2 SNEGSKA come from the germline V gene (reference sequence). Written as DNA, the CDR3 is TGCAGTGCTCGGACTAGCGGGGCAGAGGAAAAACTGTTTTTT. This encodes CSARTSGAEEKLFF.

V gene TRBV28 combines with J gene TRBJ2-2; D unclear. CDR1 and CDR2 (germline): MDHEN, SYDVKM. V was cut by 4 bases and J by 7 bases, with 16 bases left in between. CDR3 size: 15 residues. This CDR3 is CASSSETRYIGELFF. Here the CDR3 DNA reads TGTGCCAGCAGTTCGGAGACACGGTATATCGGGGAGCTGTTTTTT.

V and J are TRBV11-2 and TRBJ2-2, with a possible D match to TRBD1 (5 bases). The CDR3 runs 15 residues. Germline V gives CDR1 SGHAT, CDR2 FQNNGV. V gave up 2 bases and J gave up 7 bases, with 14 bases separating them. Written as DNA, the CDR3 is TGTGCCAGCAGCTTATTCGGCAGGGTTAACGGGGAGCTGTTTTTT. Translation gives CASSLFGRVNGELFF.

The chain recombines TRBV18 with TRBJ1-2, with 7 bases fitting TRBD1. CDR3 length: 17 amino acids. V shed 5 bases, J shed 2 bases, and the junction held 14 bases outside the gene matches. Germline lookup yields CDR1 KGHSH and CDR2 LQKENI. CDR3 coding DNA: TGTGCCAGCTCAAAGGCCGGGACAGTACTTCAGAACTATGGCTACACCTTC. This encodes CASSKAGTVLQNYGYTF. The variable domain in full, completed from reference TRBV18 and TRBJ1-2, reads NAGVMQNPRHLVRRRGQEARLRCSPMKGHSHVYWYRQLPEEGLKFMVYLQKENIIDESGMPKERFSAEFPKEGPSILRIQQVVRGDSAAYFCASSKAGTVLQNYGYTFGSGTRLTVV.

This clonotype was seen at least ten times. V usage is TRBV7-8 and J usage is TRBJ2-3; perhaps TRBD1 as D (6 bases). The germline CDR1 and CDR2 sequences are SGHVS and FQNEAQ. Trimming shortened V by 5 bases and J by 0 bases, and 12 bases separated the two germline ends. This CDR3 spans 15 amino acids. Here the CDR3 reads CASSPRTASTDTQYF. The CDR3 coding sequence is TGTGCCAGCAGCCCCCGGACAGCTAGCACAGATACGCAGTATTTT.

There are a few counts of this clonotype. The CDR3 carries no conserved terminal phenylalanine or tryptophan, so it likely arises from a read error. Because the CDR3's place on the DNA is in doubt, the DNA is left out and the CDR3 is given as listed by TCRdb. The chain links TRBV7-2 to TRBJ2-4; the table's D call, TRBD2, has no DNA check behind it. The CDR3 is 8 residues long, counting both termini. Germline assignment: CDR1 SGHTA and CDR2 FQGNSA. CDR3 protein: CASSLSRG.

This clonotype was counted many times. The chain employs TRBV4-1 and TRBJ1-6; 8 positions match TRBD1. CDR3 size: 16 residues. Germline CDR1 is MGHRA and CDR2 is YSYEKL. V was clipped by 4 bases and J by 6 bases; unmatched bases: 8. CDR3 region: CASSLAGGEGNSPLHF. CDR3 DNA: TGCGCCAGCAGCCTAGCAGGGGGCGAGGGTAATTCACCCCTCCACTTT.